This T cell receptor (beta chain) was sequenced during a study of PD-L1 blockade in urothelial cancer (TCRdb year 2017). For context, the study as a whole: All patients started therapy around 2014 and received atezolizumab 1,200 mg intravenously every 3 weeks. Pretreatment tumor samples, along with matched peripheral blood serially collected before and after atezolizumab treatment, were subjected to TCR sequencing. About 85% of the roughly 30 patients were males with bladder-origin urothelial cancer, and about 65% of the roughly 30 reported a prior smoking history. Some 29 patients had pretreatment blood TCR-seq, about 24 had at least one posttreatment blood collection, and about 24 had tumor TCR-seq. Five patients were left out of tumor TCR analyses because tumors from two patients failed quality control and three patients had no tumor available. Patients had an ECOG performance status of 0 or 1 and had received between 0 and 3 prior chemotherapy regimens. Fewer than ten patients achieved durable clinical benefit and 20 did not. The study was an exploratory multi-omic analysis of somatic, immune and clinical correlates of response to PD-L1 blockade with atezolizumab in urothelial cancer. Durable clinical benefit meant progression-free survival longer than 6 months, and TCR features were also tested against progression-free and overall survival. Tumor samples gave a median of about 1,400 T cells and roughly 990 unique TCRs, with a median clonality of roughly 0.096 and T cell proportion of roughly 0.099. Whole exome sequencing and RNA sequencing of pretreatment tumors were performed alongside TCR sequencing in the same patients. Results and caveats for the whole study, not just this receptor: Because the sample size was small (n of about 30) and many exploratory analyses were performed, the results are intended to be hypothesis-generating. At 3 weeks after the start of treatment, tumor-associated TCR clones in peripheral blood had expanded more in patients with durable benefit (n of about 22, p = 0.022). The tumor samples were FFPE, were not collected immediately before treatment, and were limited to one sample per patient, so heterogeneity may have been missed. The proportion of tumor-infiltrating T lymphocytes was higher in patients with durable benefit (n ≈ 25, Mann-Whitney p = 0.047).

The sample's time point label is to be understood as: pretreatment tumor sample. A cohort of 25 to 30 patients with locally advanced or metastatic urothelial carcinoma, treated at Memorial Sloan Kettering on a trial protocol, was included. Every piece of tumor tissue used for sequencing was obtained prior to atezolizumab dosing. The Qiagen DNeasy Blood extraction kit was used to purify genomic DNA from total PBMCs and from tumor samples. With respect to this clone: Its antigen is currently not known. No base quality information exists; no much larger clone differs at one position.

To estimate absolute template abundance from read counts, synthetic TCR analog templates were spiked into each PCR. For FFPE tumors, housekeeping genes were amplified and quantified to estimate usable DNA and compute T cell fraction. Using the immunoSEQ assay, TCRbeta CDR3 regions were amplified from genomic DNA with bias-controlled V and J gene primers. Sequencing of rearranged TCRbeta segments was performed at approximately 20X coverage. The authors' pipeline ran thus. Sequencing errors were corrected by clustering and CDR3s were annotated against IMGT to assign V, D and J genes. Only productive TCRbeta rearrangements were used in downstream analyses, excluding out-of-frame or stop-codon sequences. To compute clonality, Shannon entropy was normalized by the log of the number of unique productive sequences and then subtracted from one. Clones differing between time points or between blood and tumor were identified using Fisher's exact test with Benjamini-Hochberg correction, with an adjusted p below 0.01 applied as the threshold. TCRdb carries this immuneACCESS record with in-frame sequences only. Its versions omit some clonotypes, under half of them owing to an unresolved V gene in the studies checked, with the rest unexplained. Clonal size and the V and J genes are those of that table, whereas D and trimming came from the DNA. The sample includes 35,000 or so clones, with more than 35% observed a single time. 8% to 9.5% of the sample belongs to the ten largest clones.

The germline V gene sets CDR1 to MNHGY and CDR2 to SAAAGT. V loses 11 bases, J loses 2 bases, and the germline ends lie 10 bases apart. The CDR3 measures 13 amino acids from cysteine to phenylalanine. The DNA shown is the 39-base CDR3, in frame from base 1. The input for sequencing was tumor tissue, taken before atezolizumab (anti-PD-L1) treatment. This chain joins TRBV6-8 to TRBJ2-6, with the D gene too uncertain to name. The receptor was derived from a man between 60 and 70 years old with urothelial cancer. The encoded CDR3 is CASRLAGANVLTF. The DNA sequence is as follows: TGTGCCTCGAGGTTGGCTGGGGCCAACGTCCTGACTTTC.